These 12 T cell receptor beta chains originate from one sample sequenced in a study of cytomegalovirus exposure and HLA in healthy donors. PCR was performed using 60 Vbeta and 13 Jbeta primers. Generated by immunoSEQ multiplex PCR, the TCRdb table keeps only in-frame clones and is missing some. In all, the sample yields about 120,000 clones. The material sequenced was PBMCs. These TCRs come from a woman in her forties in good health and CMV-seropositive.

The rearrangement joins TRBV28 to TRBJ1-4; D unclear. Germline CDR1 reads MDHEN; CDR2 reads SYDVKM. Trimming cost V 5 bases and J 7 bases, with 20 bases left between them. This CDR3 has 16 residues. CDR3 region: CASSRPPGRDGEKLFF. In nucleotides, the CDR3 is TGTGCCAGCAGTCGCCCTCCGGGGAGAGATGGTGAAAAACTGTTTTTT.

The chain employs TRBV19 and TRBJ1-4; TRBD1 aligns across 7 bases. Germline CDR1 LNHDA, CDR2 SQIVND (reference sequence). V shed 5 bases and J 6 bases; nucleotides not matched to a gene: 9. The CDR3 is 15 residues long. CDR3 region: CASSPQGPRDEKLFF. The CDR3 region has the DNA TGTGCCAGTAGTCCACAGGGGCCCAGGGATGAAAAACTGTTTTTT.

The chain employs TRBV7-3 and TRBJ2-2; perhaps TRBD2 as D (5 bases). V was pared by 4 bases and J by 6 bases, with 12 bases between. This CDR3 has 14 amino acids. The germline gives CDR1 SGHTA, CDR2 FQGTGA. The CDR3 DNA is TGTGCCAGCAGCTCTCTAGGGAGCTCCGGGGAGCTGTTTTTT. Protein product: CASSSLGSSGELFF.

V gene TRBV6-1 combines with J gene TRBJ1-4; D might be TRBD1 (5 bases). The CDR3 sequence is 16 residues long. Germline CDR1 and CDR2: MNHNS and SASEGT. V lost 1 base, J lost 8 bases, and 17 bases lay in between. The CDR3, as DNA: TGTGCCAGCAGTGAAGTCGTCGGGCAGGGAGGAGAAAAACTGTTTTTT. Protein: CASSEVVGQGGEKLFF.

The chain carries TRBV7-9 and TRBJ2-1, with 8 bases aligning to TRBD1. This CDR3 is built from 13 residues. After removal of 11 bases from V and 0 bases from J, the junction contained 3 bases not matched to a gene. Germline assignment: CDR1 SEHNR and CDR2 FQNEAQ (reference sequence). CDR3 sequence: CAGGQGSYNEQFF. The CDR3 region has the DNA TGTGCCGGAGGACAGGGCTCCTACAATGAGCAGTTCTTC.

The DNA for the CDR3 is TGTGCCAGCAGCCGTTGGGGACAGGGAAACACAGATACGCAGTATTTT. Translation: CASSRWGQGNTDTQYF. The rearrangement links TRBV5-5 to TRBJ2-3; 9 bases match TRBD1. Germline CDR1 and CDR2: SGHKS and YYEKEE (reference sequence). The CDR3 spans 16 residues. The V and J ends lost 4 bases and 2 bases, in that order; junction bases with no gene match: 8.

For the CDR3, the DNA is TGTGCCAGTAGTAAGTGGGCTACTTACAATGAGCAGTTCTTC. It translates to CASSKWATYNEQFF. The genes are TRBV19 and TRBJ2-1; D is unresolved. V was cut by 4 bases and J by 4 bases, with 11 bases left in between. The germline gives CDR1 LNHDA, CDR2 SQIVND (reference sequence). The CDR3 length is 14 residues.

This rearrangement joins TRBV30 to TRBJ2-5, with TRBD2 identical over 9 bases. Germline V gives CDR1 GTSNPN, CDR2 SVGIG (reference sequence). CDR3 length: 15 amino acids. V lost 1 base to trimming and J lost 3 bases; unmatched junction nucleotides: 6. The CDR3: CAWSGLAAGKETQYF. CDR3 nucleotides: TGTGCCTGGAGTGGACTAGCGGCCGGAAAAGAGACCCAGTACTTC. Full variable domain (outside the CDR3, taken from reference TRBV30 and TRBJ2-5): SQTIHQWPATLVQPVGSPLSLECTVEGTSNPNLYWYRQAAGRGLQLLFYSVGIGQISSEVPQNLSASRPQDRQFILSSKKLLLSDSGFYLCAWSGLAAGKETQYFGPGTRLLVL.

The V and J genes are TRBV28 and TRBJ1-1; perhaps TRBD1 as D (6 bases). Deletions cut 6 bases from V and 4 bases from J, with 15 bases between. The CDR3 has 14 residues. From germline, CDR1 is MDHEN and CDR2 SYDVKM. The CDR3: CASRRTVLGTEAFF. The CDR3 DNA reads TGTGCCAGCAGAAGGACAGTTTTAGGCACTGAAGCTTTCTTT.

V usage is TRBV29-1 and J usage is TRBJ1-3; D not certain. Trimming took 4 bases from V and 0 from J, leaving 13 bases between them. CDR1 and CDR2 from the germline V gene are SQVTM and ANQGSEA. The length of the CDR3 is 15 residues. The CDR3: CSVVSSRSSGNTIYF. DNA of the CDR3: TGCAGCGTTGTAAGCTCCCGAAGCTCTGGAAACACCATATATTTT. Drawing the rest from reference TRBV29-1 and TRBJ1-3, the complete variable domain is SAVISQKPSRDICQRGTSLTIQCQVDSQVTMMFWYRQQPGQSLTLIATANQGSEATYESGFVIDKFPISRPNLTFSTLTVSNMSPEDSSIYLCSVVSSRSSGNTIYFGEGSWLTVV.

The rearrangement joins TRBV30 to TRBJ2-1; unclear D gene. Trimming took 0 bases from V and 3 from J, leaving 6 bases between them. CDR1 and CDR2 from the germline V gene are GTSNPN and SVGIG (reference sequence). The CDR3 spans 13 residues. CDR3 region: CAWSVIHYNEQFF. DNA of the CDR3: TGTGCCTGGAGTGTAATCCACTACAATGAGCAGTTCTTC.

The chain joins TRBV7-9 to TRBJ2-1, with TRBD2 as a possible D gene (7 bases). The ends were cut back, 5 bases at V and 2 bases at J, with 16 bases in the middle. This CDR3 comprises 16 residues. The germline V gene encodes CDR1 SEHNR and CDR2 FQNEAQ (reference sequence). DNA for the CDR3: TGTGCCAGCAGCCCCGCAGAGGGGGGGGCCTACAATGAGCAGTTCTTC. It encodes CASSPAEGGAYNEQFF.